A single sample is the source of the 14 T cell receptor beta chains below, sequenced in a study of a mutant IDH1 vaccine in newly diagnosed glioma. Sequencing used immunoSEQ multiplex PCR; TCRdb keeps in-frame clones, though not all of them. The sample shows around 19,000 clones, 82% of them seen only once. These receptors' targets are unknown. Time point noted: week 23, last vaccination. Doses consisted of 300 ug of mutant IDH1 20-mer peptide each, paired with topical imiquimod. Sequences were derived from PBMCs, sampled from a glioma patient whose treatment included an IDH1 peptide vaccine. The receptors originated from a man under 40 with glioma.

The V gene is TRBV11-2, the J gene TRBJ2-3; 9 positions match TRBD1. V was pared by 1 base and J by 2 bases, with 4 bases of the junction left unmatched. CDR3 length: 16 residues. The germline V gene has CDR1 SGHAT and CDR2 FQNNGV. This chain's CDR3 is CASSLGTGAVTDTQYF. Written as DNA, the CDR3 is TGTGCCAGCAGCTTAGGGACAGGGGCTGTCACAGATACGCAGTATTTT. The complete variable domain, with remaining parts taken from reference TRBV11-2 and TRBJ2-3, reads EAGVAQSPRYKIIEKRQSVAFWCNPISGHATLYWYQQILGQGPKLLIQFQNNGVVDDSQLPKDRFSAERLKGVDSTLKIQPAKLEDSAVYLCASSLGTGAVTDTQYFGPGTRLTVL.

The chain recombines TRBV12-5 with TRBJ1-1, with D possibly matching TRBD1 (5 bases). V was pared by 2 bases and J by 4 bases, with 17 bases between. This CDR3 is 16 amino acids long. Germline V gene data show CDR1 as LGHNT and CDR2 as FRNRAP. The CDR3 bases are TGTGCTAGTGGTTTGTCCCGAGGGGAGAGATTCACTGAAGCTTTCTTT. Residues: CASGLSRGERFTEAFF.

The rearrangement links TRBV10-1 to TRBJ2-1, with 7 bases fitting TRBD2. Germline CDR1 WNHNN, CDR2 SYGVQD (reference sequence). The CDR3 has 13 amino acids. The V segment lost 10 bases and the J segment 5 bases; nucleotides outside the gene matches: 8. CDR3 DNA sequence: TGCGCCACCCGTAGCGGGCAACACAATGAGCAGTTCTTC. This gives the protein CATRSGQHNEQFF.

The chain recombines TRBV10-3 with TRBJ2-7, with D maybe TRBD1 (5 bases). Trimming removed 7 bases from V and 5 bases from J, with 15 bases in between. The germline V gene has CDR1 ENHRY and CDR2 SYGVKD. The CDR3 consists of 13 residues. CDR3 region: CAIKPGIGDEQYF. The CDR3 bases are TGTGCCATCAAACCAGGGATCGGCGACGAGCAGTACTTC.

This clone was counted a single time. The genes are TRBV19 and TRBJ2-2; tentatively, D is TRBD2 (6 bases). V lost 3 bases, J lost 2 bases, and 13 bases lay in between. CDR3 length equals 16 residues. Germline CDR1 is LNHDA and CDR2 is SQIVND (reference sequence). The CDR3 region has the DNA TGTGCCAGTAGTATCCCCGGGGGAGTTAACACCGGGGAGCTGTTTTTT. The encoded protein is CASSIPGGVNTGELFF.

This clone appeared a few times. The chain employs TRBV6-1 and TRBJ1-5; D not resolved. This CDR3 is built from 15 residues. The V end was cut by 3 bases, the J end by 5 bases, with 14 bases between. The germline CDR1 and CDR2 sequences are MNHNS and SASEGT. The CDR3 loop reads CASSEVYSDYQPQHF. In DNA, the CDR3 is TGTGCCAGCAGTGAGGTATACAGTGATTATCAGCCCCAGCATTTT.

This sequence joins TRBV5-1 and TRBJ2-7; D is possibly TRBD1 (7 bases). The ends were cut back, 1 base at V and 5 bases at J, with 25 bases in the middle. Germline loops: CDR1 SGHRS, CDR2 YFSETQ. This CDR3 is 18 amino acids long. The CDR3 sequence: CASSLKSPNRGAGHEQYF. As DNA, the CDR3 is TGCGCCAGCAGCTTGAAGTCCCCAAACAGGGGCGCGGGGCACGAGCAGTACTTC.

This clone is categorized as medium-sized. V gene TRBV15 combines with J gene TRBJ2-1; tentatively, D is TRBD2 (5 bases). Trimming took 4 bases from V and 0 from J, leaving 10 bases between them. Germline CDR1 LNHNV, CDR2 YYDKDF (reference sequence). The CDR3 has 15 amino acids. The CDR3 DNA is TGTGCCACCAGCACGGACTCCGGCTCCTACAATGAGCAGTTCTTC. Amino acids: CATSTDSGSYNEQFF.

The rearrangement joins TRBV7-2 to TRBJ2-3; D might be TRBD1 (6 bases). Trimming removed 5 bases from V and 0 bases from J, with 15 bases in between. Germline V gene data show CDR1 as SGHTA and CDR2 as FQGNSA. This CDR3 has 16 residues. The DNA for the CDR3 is TGTGCCAGCAGCAAGCCGACAGGCCCTAGCACAGATACGCAGTATTTT. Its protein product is CASSKPTGPSTDTQYF.

The CDR3 loop is CASSGGQSTDTQYF. The CDR3 DNA is TGTGCCAGCAGCGGGGGACAGAGCACAGATACGCAGTATTTT. The rearrangement uses TRBV9 and TRBJ2-3, with 7 nucleotides matching TRBD1. The trim removed 3 bases at V and 0 bases at J, leaving 1 base unmatched. The CDR3 spans 14 residues. Germline V CDR1 and CDR2: SGDLS, YYNGEE.

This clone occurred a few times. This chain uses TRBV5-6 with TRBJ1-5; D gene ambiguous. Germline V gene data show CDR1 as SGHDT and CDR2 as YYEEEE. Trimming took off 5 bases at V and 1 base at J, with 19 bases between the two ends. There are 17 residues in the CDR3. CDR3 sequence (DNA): TGTGCCAGCAGATTTGGCGGACCGTCGATAAGCAATCAGCCCCAGCATTTT. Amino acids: CASRFGGPSISNQPQHF.

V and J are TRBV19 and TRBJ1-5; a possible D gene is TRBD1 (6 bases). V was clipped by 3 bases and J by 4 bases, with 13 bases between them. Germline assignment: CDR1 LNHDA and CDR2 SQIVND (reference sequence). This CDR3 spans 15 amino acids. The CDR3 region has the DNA TGTGCCAGTAGTATTGGGACAACAAAAAATCAGCCCCAGCATTTT. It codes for CASSIGTTKNQPQHF.

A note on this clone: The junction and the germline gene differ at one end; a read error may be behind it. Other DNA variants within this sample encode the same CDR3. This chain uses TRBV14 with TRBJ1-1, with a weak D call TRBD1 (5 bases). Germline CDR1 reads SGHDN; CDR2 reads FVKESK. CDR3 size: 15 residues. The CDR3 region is CASSQSGAAYTEAFF. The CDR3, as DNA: TGTGCCAGCAGCCAAAGCGGGGCTGCATACACTGAGGCTTTCTTT.

This chain's CDR3 is CASSVAGKAGANVLTF. The CDR3 DNA reads as TGTGCCAGTTCAGTGGCAGGGAAGGCTGGGGCCAACGTCCTGACTTTC. J is TRBJ2-6 and V is TRBV11-3, with a possible D match to TRBD1 (5 bases). Germline V gene data show CDR1 as SGHNT and CDR2 as YENEEA. Trimming stripped 9 bases from V and 2 bases from J, with 17 bases between. CDR3 length: 16 residues.